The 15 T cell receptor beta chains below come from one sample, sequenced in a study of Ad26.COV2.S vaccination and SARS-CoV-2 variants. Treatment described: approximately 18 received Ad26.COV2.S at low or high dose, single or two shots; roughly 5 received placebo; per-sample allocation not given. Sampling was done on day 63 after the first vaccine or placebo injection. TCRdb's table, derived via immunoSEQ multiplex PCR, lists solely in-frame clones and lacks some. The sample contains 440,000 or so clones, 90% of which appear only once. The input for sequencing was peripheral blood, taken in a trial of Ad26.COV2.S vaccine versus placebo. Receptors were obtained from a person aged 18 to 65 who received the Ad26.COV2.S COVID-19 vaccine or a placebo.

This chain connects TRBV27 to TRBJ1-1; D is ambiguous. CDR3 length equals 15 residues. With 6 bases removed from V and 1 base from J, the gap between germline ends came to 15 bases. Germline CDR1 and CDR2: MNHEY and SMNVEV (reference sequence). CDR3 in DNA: TGTGCCAGCAGATACGAACGGGCCCCGAACACTGAAGCTTTCTTT. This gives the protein CASRYERAPNTEAFF.

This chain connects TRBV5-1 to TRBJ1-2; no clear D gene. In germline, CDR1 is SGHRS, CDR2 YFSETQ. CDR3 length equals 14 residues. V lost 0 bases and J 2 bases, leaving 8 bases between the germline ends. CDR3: CASSLVEGNYGYTF. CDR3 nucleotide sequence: TGCGCCAGCAGCTTGGTGGAGGGAAACTATGGCTACACCTTC.

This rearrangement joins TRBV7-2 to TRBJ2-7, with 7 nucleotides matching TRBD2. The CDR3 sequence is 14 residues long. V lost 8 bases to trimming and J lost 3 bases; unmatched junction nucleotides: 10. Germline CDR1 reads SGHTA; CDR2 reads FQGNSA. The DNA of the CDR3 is TGTGCCAGCCACCGTGGCGGGAGCGGCTACGAGCAGTACTTC. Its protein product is CASHRGGSGYEQYF. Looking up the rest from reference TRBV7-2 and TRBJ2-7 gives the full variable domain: GAGVSQSPSNKVTEKGKDVELRCDPISGHTALYWYRQSLGQGLEFLIYFQGNSAPDKSGLPSDRFSAERTGGSVSTLTIQRTQQEDSAVYLCASHRGGSGYEQYFGPGTRLTVT.

This CDR3 is CASSVAGLGYNEQFF. The CDR3 DNA sequence: TGTGCCAGCAGCGTAGCTGGGCTCGGGTACAATGAGCAGTTCTTC. J is TRBJ2-1 and V is TRBV9; D is ambiguous. In germline, CDR1 is SGDLS, CDR2 YYNGEE. V lost 0 bases to trimming and J lost 4 bases, with 11 bases between them. The CDR3 contains 15 residues.

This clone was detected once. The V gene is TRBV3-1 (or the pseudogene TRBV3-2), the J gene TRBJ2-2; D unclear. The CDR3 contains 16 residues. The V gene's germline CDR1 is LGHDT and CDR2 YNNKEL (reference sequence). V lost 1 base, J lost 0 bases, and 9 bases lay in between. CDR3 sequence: CASSQGGGSNTGELFF. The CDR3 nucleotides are TGTGCCAGCAGCCAAGGCGGCGGTTCGAACACCGGGGAGCTGTTTTTT.

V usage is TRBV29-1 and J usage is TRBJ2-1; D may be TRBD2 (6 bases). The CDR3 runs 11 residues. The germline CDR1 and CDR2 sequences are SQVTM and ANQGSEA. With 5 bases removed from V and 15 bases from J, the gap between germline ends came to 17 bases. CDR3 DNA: TGCAGCGTTTTAGACCGGCCCGGGGGGTTCTTC. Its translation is CSVLDRPGGFF.

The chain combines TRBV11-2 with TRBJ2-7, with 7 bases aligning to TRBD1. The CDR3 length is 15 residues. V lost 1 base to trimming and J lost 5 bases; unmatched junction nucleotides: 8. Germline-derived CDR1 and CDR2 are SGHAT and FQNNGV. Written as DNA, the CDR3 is TGTGCCAGCAGCTTAGTCCCGGGACAGAACCACGAGCAGTACTTC. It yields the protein CASSLVPGQNHEQYF. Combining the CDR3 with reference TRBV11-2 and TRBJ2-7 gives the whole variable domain EAGVAQSPRYKIIEKRQSVAFWCNPISGHATLYWYQQILGQGPKLLIQFQNNGVVDDSQLPKDRFSAERLKGVDSTLKIQPAKLEDSAVYLCASSLVPGQNHEQYFGPGTRLTVT.

Written as DNA, the CDR3 is TGTGCTAGTGGTTTGGTACTCGGCGGGACCACCTACAATGAGCAGTTCTTC. Residues: CASGLVLGGTTYNEQFF. The chain is built from TRBV12-5 and TRBJ2-1, with a tentative D call TRBD2 (6 bases). The V gene's germline CDR1 is LGHNT and CDR2 FRNRAP. The CDR3 runs 17 residues. Trimming took 0 bases from V and 2 from J, leaving 14 bases between them.

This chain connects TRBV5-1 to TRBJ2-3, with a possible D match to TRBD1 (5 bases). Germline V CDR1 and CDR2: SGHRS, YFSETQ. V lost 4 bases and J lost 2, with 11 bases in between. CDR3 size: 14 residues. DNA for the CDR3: TGCGCCAGCAGCCAGGGTGGCACCACAGATACGCAGTATTTT. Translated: CASSQGGTTDTQYF.

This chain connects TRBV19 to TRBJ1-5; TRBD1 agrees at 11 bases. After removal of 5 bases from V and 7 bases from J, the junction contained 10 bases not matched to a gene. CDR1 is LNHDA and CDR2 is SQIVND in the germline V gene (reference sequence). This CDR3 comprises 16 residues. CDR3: CASSLPGQGGWQPQHF. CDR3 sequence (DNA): TGTGCCAGTAGTCTTCCGGGACAGGGGGGATGGCAGCCCCAGCATTTT. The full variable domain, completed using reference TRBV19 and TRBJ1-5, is DGGITQSPKYLFRKEGQNVTLSCEQNLNHDAMYWYRQDPGQGLRLIYYSQIVNDFQKGDIAEGYSVSREKKESFPLTVTSAQKNPTAFYLCASSLPGQGGWQPQHFGDGTRLSIL.

CDR3 sequence: CASSFPSGGGELFF. CDR3 coding DNA: TGTGCCAGCAGCTTTCCTAGCGGCGGCGGGGAGCTGTTTTTT. This chain joins TRBV5-6 and TRBJ2-2, with 7 nucleotides matching TRBD2. The CDR3 is 14 residues long. J lost 7 bases, V lost 2 bases, and 5 bases had no gene match. Germline V lookup: CDR1 SGHDT, CDR2 YYEEEE.

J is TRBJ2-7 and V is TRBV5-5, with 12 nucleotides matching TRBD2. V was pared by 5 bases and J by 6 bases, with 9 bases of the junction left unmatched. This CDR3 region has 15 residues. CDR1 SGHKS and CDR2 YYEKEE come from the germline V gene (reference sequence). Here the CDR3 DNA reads TGTGCCAGCAGAGCTTCTCTAGCGGGAGGGGGCGAGCAGTACTTC. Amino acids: CASRASLAGGGEQYF.

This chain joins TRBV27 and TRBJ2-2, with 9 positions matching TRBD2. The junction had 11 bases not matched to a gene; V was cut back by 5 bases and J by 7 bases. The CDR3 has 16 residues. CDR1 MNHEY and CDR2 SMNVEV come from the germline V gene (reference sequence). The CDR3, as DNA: TGTGCCAGCAGTCCGTTAGCGGGAGTAGACAACGGGGAGCTGTTTTTT. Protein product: CASSPLAGVDNGELFF.

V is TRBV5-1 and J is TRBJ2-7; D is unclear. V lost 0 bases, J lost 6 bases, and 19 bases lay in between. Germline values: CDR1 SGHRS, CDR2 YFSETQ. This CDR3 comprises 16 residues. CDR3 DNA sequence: TGCGCCAGCAGCTTGGTGATGGGTAGTTCCCCCCGCGAGCAGTACTTC. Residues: CASSLVMGSSPREQYF.

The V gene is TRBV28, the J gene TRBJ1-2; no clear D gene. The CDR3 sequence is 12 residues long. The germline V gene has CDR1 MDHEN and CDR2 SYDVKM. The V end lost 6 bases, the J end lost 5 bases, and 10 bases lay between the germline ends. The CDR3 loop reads CASRPDSYGYTF. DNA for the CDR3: TGTGCCAGCAGACCAGACTCTTATGGCTACACCTTC.